Shown below are 9 T cell receptor beta chains from a single sample sequenced in a study of blood T cell repertoires in COVID-19. Assay: immunoSEQ multiplex PCR; the TCRdb copy retains only in-frame clones and omits some. The sample lists 150,000 to 200,000 clones, roughly 86% occurring once. The sequenced material came from peripheral blood. Every receptor here comes from a man aged 55 to 70 with COVID-19, enrolled during active disease.

The V call is TRBV3-1 (or the pseudogene TRBV3-2), the J call TRBJ1-5; tentative D call: TRBD1 (6 bases). Trimming stripped 2 bases from V and 4 bases from J, with 18 bases between. Germline V CDR1 and CDR2: LGHDT, YNNKEL (reference sequence). This CDR3 has 17 residues. The CDR3 region has the DNA TGTGCCAGCAGCCAACTCTCTCCAGGGGCTTCAAATCAGCCCCAGCATTTT. This encodes CASSQLSPGASNQPQHF.

Concerning this clone itself: One end of the junction fails to match germline, which may point to a read error. The chain uses TRBV6-5 and TRBJ1-2; D call uncertain. The CDR3 has 10 amino acids. Germline-derived CDR1 and CDR2 are MNHEY and SVGAGI. In nucleotides, the CDR3 is TGTGCCAGCAGTCTTAATCGCGTGTACTTC. Translated, it gives CASSLNRVYF.

This clone was observed a few times. This chain connects TRBV6-4 to TRBJ2-2; 11 bases are shared with TRBD2. The CDR3 loop spans 16 amino acids. Germline CDR1 is MRHNA and CDR2 is SNTAGT. V shed 6 bases, J shed 2 bases, and the junction held 5 bases outside the gene matches. The CDR3 loop reads CASRQGLADNTGELFF. The CDR3 DNA reads as TGTGCCAGCAGGCAGGGACTAGCGGATAACACCGGGGAGCTGTTTTTT.

This chain connects TRBV7-9 to TRBJ2-5, with 8 positions matching TRBD1. Germline trimming cut 2 bases from V and 5 bases from J; bases unmatched to any gene: 7. CDR3 length: 15 amino acids. From germline, CDR1 is SEHNR and CDR2 FQNEAQ (reference sequence). This CDR3 reads CASSLNGQGYETQYF. The CDR3 DNA is TGTGCCAGCAGCTTAAACGGACAGGGTTACGAGACCCAGTACTTC.

The rearrangement joins TRBV6-5 to TRBJ2-7; a possible D gene is TRBD1 (5 bases). The germline V gene has CDR1 MNHEY and CDR2 SVGAGI. With 0 bases removed from V and 2 bases from J, the gap between germline ends came to 11 bases. CDR3 size: 15 residues. CDR3 nucleotides: TGTGCCAGCAGTTACTCGGGGCGAACTACCTACGAGCAGTACTTC. Translating gives CASSYSGRTTYEQYF.

The genes are TRBV5-8 and TRBJ1-3, with a tentative D call TRBD1 (6 bases). The length of the CDR3 is 17 residues. Germline-derived CDR1 and CDR2 are SGHTS and YDEGEE. Trimming stripped 0 bases from V and 8 bases from J, with 21 bases between. The CDR3 DNA reads TGTGCCAGCAGCTTGGCCCGGGACACTAAACCGTCAGACACCATATATTTT. This sequence encodes CASSLARDTKPSDTIYF.

This chain links TRBV6-2 or TRBV6-3 with TRBJ2-2, with 14 bases identical to TRBD2. Germline CDR1 is MNHEY and CDR2 is SVGEGT. The CDR3 has 16 residues. Germline trimming cut 3 bases from V and 5 bases from J; bases unmatched to any gene: 2. The CDR3 loop is CASSYWTSGRTGELFF. In DNA form, the CDR3 reads TGTGCCAGCAGTTATTGGACTAGCGGGAGGACCGGGGAGCTGTTTTTT.

The rearrangement uses TRBV19 and TRBJ1-5; possible D gene TRBD1, 6 bases. This CDR3 spans 14 amino acids. Germline loops: CDR1 LNHDA, CDR2 SQIVND (reference sequence). Trimming removed 5 bases from V and 3 bases from J, with 11 bases in between. The CDR3 DNA is TGTGCCAGTAGTGCCGACAGGACCAATCAGCCCCAGCATTTT. Its translation: CASSADRTNQPQHF.

This clone was seen only a few times. The rearrangement uses TRBV12-3 or TRBV12-4 and TRBJ1-2; D is uncertain. This CDR3 region has 11 residues. V shed 3 bases and J shed 8 bases, with 7 bases lying between them. The CDR3 nucleotides are TGTGCCAGCAGTTTGGGAGTAGGCTACACCTTC. Protein sequence: CASSLGVGYTF.